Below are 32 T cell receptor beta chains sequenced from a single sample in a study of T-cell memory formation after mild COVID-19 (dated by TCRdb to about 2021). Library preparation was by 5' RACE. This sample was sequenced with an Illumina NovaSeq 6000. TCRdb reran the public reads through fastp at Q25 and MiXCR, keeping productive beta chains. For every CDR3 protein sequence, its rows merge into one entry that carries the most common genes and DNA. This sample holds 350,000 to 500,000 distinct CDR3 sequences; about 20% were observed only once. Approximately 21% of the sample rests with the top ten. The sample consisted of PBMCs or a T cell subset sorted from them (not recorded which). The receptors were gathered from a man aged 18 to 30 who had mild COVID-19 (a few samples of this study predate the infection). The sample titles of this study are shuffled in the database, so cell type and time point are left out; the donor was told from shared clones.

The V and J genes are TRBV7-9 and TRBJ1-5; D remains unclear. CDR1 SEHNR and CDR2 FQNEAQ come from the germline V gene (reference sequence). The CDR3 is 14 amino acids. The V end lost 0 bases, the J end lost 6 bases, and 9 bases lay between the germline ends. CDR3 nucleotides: TGTGCCAGCAGCTTAGCGCCGGTGGCTCAGCCCCAGCATTTT. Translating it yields CASSLAPVAQPQHF.

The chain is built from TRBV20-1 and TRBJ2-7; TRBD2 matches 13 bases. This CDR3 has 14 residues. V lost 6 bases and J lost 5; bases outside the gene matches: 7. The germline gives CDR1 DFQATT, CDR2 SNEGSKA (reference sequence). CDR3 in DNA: TGCAGTGCCGACCTACTAGCGGGGGGGCACGAGCAGTACGTC. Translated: CSADLLAGGHEQYV.

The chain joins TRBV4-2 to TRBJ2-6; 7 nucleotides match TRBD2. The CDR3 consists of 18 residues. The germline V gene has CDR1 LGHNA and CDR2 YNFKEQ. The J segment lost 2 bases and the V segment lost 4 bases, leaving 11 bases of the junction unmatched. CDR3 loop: CASSRVGLAEAGANVLTF. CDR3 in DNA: TGTGCCAGCAGCCGAGTGGGGCTAGCGGAAGCTGGGGCCAACGTCCTGACTTTC.

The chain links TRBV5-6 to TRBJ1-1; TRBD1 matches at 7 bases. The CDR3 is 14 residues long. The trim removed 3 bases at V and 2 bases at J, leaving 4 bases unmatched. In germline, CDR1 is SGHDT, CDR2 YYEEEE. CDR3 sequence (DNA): TGTGCCAGCAGCTGGGGACAGTTTAACACTGAAGCTTTCTTT. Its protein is CASSWGQFNTEAFF.

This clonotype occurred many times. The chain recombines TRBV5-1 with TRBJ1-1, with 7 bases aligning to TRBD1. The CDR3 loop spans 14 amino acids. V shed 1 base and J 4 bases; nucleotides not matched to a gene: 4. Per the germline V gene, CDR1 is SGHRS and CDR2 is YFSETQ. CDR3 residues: CASSLRAGGTEAFF. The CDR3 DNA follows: TGCGCCAGCAGCTTGAGGGCAGGGGGCACTGAAGCTTTCTTT.

CDR3: CASTLTSGEGGETQYF. CDR3 DNA: TGCGCCAGCACCCTGACTAGCGGGGAAGGCGGAGAGACCCAGTACTTC. The chain joins TRBV5-1 to TRBJ2-5; the match to TRBD2 covers 11 bases. Trimming took 6 bases from V and 4 from J; bases not matched to a gene: 11. This CDR3 spans 16 amino acids. Germline CDR1 reads SGHRS; CDR2 reads YFSETQ.

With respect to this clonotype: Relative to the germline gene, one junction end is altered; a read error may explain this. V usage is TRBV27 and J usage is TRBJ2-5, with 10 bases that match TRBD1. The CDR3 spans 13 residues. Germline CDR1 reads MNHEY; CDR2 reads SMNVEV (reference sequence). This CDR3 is CASTLTGQGSRSW. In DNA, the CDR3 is TGTGCCAGCACCCTAACGGGACAGGGGAGTAGGTCGTGG.

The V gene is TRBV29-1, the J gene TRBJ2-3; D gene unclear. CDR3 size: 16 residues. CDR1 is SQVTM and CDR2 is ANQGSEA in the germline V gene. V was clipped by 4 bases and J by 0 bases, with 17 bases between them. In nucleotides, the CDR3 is TGCAGCGTTGCACAGATTCACTTTCTAAGCACAGATACGCAGTATTTT. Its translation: CSVAQIHFLSTDTQYF.

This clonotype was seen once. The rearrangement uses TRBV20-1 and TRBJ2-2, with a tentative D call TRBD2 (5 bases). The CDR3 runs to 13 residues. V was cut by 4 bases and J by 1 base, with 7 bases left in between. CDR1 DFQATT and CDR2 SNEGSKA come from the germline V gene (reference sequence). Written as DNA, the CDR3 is TGCAGTGCTAAAGGGAGGAACACCGGGGAGCTGTTTTTT. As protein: CSAKGRNTGELFF.

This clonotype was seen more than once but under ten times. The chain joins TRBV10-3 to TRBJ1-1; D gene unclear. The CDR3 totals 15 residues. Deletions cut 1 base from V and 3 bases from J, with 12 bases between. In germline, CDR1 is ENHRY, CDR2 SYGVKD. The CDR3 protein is CAISELVAGDTEAFF. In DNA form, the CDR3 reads TGTGCCATCAGTGAGTTGGTTGCCGGGGACACTGAAGCTTTCTTT.

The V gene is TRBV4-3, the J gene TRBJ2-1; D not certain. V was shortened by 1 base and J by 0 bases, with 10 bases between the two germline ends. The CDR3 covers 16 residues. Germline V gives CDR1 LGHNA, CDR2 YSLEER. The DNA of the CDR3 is TGCGCCAGCAGCCAAGGTCAAACGAGCTCCTACAATGAGCAGTTCTTC. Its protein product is CASSQGQTSSYNEQFF.

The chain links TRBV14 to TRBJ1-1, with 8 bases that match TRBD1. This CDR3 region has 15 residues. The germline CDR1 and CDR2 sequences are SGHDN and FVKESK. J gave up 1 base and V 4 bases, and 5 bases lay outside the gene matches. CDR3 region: CASSPGTGRNTEAFF. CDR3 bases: TGTGCCAGCAGCCCAGGGACAGGCCGGAACACTGAAGCTTTCTTT.

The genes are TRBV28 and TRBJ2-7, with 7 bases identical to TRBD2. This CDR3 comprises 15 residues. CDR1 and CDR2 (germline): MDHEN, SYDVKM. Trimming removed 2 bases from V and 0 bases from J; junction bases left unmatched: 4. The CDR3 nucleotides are TGTGCCAGCAGTTTAGCGGGGGATAGCTCCTACGAGCAGTACGTC. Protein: CASSLAGDSSYEQYV.

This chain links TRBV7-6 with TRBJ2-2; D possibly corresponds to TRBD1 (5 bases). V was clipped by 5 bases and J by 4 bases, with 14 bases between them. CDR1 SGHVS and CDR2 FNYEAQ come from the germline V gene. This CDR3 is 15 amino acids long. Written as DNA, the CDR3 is TGTGCCAGCAGCCAAGGGGCGAGAGGCACCGGGGAGCTGTTTTTT. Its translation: CASSQGARGTGELFF.

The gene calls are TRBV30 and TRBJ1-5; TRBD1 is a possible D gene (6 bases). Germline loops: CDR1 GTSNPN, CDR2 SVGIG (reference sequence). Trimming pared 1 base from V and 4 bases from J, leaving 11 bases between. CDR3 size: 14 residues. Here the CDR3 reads CAWSAKGGNQPQHF. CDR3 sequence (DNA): TGTGCCTGGAGTGCGAAGGGGGGGAATCAGCCCCAGCATTTT.

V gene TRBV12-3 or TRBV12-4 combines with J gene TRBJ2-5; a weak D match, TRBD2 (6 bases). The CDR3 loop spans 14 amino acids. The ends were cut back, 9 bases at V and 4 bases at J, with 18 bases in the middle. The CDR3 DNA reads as TGTGCCAGTTTCGCCGGGACTTCTCCAGAGACCCAGTACTTC. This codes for CASFAGTSPETQYF.

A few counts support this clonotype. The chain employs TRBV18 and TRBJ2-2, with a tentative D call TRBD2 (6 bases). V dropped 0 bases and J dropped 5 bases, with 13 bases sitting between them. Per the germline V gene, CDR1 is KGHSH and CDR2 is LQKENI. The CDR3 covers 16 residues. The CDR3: CASSPPGTQPTGELFF. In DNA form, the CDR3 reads TGTGCCAGCTCACCACCTGGGACTCAACCTACCGGGGAGCTGTTTTTT.

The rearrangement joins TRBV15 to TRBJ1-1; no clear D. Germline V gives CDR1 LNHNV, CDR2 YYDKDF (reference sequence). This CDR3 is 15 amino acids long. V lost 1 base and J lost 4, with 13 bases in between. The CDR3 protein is CATSRGRVLGTEAFF. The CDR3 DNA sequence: TGTGCCACCAGCAGAGGACGGGTTTTGGGCACTGAAGCTTTCTTT.

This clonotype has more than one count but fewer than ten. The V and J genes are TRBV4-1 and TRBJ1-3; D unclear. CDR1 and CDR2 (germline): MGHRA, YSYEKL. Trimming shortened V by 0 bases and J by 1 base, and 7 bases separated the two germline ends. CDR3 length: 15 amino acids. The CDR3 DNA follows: TGCGCCAGCAGCCAAGAGGGCGCTTCTGGAAACACCATATATTTT. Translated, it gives CASSQEGASGNTIYF.

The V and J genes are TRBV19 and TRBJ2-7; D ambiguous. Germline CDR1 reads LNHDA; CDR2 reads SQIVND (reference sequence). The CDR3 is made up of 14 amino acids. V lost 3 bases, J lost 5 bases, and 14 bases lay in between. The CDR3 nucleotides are TGTGCCAGTAGTATCGGCCCCCTTGGAAACGAGCAGTACTTC. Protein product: CASSIGPLGNEQYF.

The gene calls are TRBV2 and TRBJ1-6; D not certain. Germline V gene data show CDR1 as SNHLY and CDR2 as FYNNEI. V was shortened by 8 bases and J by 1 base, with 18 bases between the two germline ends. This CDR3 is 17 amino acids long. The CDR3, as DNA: TGTGCCAGCCATCCCTCGCCCCCCCGGTCCTATAATTCACCCCTCCACTTT. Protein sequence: CASHPSPPRSYNSPLHF.

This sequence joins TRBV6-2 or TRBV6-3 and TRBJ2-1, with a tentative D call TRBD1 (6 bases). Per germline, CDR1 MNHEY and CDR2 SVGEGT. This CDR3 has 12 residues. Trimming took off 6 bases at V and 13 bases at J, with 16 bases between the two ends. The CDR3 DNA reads TGTGCCAGCAGCCATACGCCCAGGGGCCAGTTCTTC. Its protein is CASSHTPRGQFF.

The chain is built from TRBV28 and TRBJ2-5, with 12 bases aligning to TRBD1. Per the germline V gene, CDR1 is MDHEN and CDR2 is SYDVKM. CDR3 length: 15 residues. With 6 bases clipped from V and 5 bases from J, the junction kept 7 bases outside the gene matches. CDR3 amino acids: CASSWGTGGRETQYF. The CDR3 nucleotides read TGTGCCAGCAGCTGGGGGACAGGGGGCCGGGAGACCCAGTACTTC.

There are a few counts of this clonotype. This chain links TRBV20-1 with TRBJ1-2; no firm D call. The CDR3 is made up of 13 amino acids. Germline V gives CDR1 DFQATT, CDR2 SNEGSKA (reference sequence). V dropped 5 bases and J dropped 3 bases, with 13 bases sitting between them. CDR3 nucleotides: TGCAGTGCTGGGCAGGAGACCTACTATGGCTACACCTTC. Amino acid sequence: CSAGQETYYGYTF.

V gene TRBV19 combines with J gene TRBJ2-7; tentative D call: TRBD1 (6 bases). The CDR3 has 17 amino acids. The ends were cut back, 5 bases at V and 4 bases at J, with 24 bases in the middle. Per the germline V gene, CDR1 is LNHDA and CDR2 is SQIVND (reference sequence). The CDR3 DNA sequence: TGTGCCAGTAGTGTACAACAGACAGGATCCACACATTACGAGCAGTACTTC. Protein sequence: CASSVQQTGSTHYEQYF.

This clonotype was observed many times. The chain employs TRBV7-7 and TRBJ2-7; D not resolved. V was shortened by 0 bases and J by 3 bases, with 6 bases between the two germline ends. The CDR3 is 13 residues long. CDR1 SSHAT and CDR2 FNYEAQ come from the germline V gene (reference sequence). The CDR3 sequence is CASSLAGDYEQYF. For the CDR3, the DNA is TGTGCCAGCAGCTTAGCGGGCGACTACGAGCAGTACTTC.

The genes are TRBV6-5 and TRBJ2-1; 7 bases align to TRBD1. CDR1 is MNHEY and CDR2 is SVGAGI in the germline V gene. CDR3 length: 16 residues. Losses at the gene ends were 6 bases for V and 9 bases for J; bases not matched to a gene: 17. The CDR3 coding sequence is TGTGCCAGCAGCCACAGGGGAAGGGGCCGTCCCAGTGAGCAGTTCTTC. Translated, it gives CASSHRGRGRPSEQFF.

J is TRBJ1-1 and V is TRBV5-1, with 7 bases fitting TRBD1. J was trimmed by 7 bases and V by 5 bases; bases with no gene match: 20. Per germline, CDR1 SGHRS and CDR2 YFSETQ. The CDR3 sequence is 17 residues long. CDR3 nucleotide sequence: TGCGCCAGCAGTTGGGGGGATTACAGGGGTCGGAGGGATGAAGCTTTCTTT. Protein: CASSWGDYRGRRDEAFF.

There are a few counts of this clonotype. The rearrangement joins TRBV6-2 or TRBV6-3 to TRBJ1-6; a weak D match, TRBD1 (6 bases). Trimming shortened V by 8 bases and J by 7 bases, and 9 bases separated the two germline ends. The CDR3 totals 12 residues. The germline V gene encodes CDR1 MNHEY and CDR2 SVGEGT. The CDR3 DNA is TGTGCCAGCGGGGGCAGGAATTCACCCCTCCACTTT. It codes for CASGGRNSPLHF.

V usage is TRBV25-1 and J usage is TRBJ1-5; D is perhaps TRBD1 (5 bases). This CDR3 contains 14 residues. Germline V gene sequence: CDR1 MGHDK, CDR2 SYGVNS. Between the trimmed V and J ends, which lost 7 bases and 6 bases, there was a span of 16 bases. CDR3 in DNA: TGTGCCAGCACTGGTCAGGGAGTTAGTCAGCCCCAGCATTTT. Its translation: CASTGQGVSQPQHF.

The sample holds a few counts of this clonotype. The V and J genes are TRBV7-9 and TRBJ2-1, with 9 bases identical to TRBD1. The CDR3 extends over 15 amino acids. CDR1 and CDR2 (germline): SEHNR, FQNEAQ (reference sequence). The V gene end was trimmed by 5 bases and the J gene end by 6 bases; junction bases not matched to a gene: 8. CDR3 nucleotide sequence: TGTGCCAGCAGCCTCGGGACAGGGAACATCAATGAGCAGTTCTTC. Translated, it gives CASSLGTGNINEQFF.

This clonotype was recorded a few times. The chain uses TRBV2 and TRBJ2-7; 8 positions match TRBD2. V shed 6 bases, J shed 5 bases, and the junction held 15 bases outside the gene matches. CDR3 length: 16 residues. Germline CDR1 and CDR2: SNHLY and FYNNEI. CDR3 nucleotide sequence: TGTGCCAGCAGGGGATCCCTCCGGGGGGGAAAAAACGAGCAGTACGTC. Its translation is CASRGSLRGGKNEQYV.